Each of the 10 T cell receptor beta chains below was sequenced from the same sample in a study of shared clonotypes between healthy human individuals. Produced via immunoSEQ multiplex PCR; TCRdb's table is partial and in-frame only. The sample lists over 850,000 clones; about 80% were seen once. Specimen: memory CD4+ T cells from PBMCs. As for subset: CD45RA-negative fraction. These receptors came from a man aged 18 to 30 in good health. Some clones in this sample may be carry-over from other donors' samples.

This clone was seen a few times. This chain links TRBV6-1 with TRBJ1-5; TRBD1 matches at 9 bases. Germline trimming cut 7 bases from V and 11 bases from J; bases unmatched to any gene: 12. Germline V CDR1 and CDR2: MNHNS, SASEGT. The CDR3 runs 14 residues. CDR3: CASMGWTGAGSQHF. CDR3 nucleotide sequence: TGTGCCAGCATGGGGTGGACAGGGGCGGGTTCCCAGCATTTT.

The CDR3 loop reads CASSLTWTSGELFF. In nucleotides, the CDR3 is TGTGCCAGCAGCTTAACGTGGACTAGCGGGGAGCTGTTTTTT. V and J are TRBV7-3 and TRBJ2-2; 7 bases are a match to TRBD2. V shed 0 bases, J shed 7 bases, and the junction held 2 bases outside the gene matches. This CDR3 is 14 amino acids long. Germline values: CDR1 SGHTA, CDR2 FQGTGA.

In this sample, this clone turned up a few times. The gene calls are TRBV27 and TRBJ1-5; TRBD1 matches at 8 bases. There are 14 residues in the CDR3. V lost 8 bases and J lost 5; bases outside the gene matches: 8. Germline assignment: CDR1 MNHEY and CDR2 SMNVEV (reference sequence). As DNA, the CDR3 is TGTGCCAGCCCCGACGGGACAGGATATCAGCCCCAGCATTTT. Residues: CASPDGTGYQPQHF.

The gene calls are TRBV4-3 and TRBJ1-1, with TRBD1 matching over 9 bases. The CDR3 runs 15 residues. Germline lookup yields CDR1 LGHNA and CDR2 YSLEER. Unmatched junction bases numbered 6, after V lost 0 bases and J lost 7 bases. The DNA for the CDR3 is TGCGCCAGCAGCCAAGAATTTCACAGGGGGCGTGAAGCTTTCTTT. It yields the protein CASSQEFHRGREAFF.

The V gene is TRBV7-3, the J gene TRBJ1-2, with D possibly matching TRBD1 (6 bases). There are 16 residues in the CDR3. Germline values: CDR1 SGHTA, CDR2 FQGTGA. The V end lost 5 bases, the J end lost 3 bases, and 19 bases lay between the germline ends. This CDR3 is CASSPGGSLMDYGYTF. The DNA of the CDR3 is TGTGCCAGCAGCCCCGGGGGCTCTTTAATGGACTATGGCTACACCTTC. The full variable domain, completed using reference TRBV7-3 and TRBJ1-2, is GAGVSQTPSNKVTEKGKYVELRCDPISGHTALYWYRQSLGQGPEFLIYFQGTGAADDSGLPNDRFFAVRPEGSVSTLKIQRTERGDSAVYLCASSPGGSLMDYGYTFGSGTRLTVV.

This clone was recorded only once. The chain has TRBV5-6 and TRBJ1-1; tentative D call: TRBD1 (5 bases). Trimming shortened V by 6 bases and J by 2 bases, and 11 bases separated the two germline ends. Germline assignment: CDR1 SGHDT and CDR2 YYEEEE. The CDR3 is made up of 13 amino acids. The CDR3 region has the DNA TGTGCCAGCAAGCGGGACGGCAACACTGAAGCTTTCTTT. Its translation is CASKRDGNTEAFF.

This clone was observed at least ten times. The identical CDR3 is also encoded by other nucleotide sequences in the sample. The rearrangement joins TRBV6-1 to TRBJ2-7, with 9 bases identical to TRBD1. The CDR3 is made up of 16 amino acids. The ends lost 3 bases at V and 2 bases at J; junction bases unmatched: 8. Germline CDR1 and CDR2: MNHNS and SASEGT. The CDR3 nucleotides are TGTGCCAGCAGTGACCCGGGACAGGGAAGAACCTACGAGCAGTACTTC. This sequence encodes CASSDPGQGRTYEQYF.

The chain couples TRBV27 to TRBJ2-7; no clear D gene. Trimming removed 2 bases from V and 9 bases from J, with 20 bases in between. The CDR3 is made up of 15 amino acids. CDR1 is MNHEY, CDR2 SMNVEV, per germline (reference sequence). CDR3 DNA sequence: TGTGCCAGCAGTTTAATCCCGGAAAGTCTCCAAGGGCAGTACTTC. It translates to CASSLIPESLQGQYF.

The rearrangement uses TRBV11-2 and TRBJ2-1; perhaps TRBD1 as D (6 bases). With 2 bases removed from V and 5 bases from J, the gap between germline ends came to 13 bases. The CDR3 consists of 15 residues. CDR1 and CDR2 from the germline V gene are SGHAT and FQNNGV. The CDR3 bases are TGTGCCAGCAGCTTATTGCCAGGGGACCACAATGAGCAGTTCTTC. Translating gives CASSLLPGDHNEQFF.

With regard to this clone: One base away lies a much larger clone, so this may be a sequencing read error. The V call is TRBV10-3, the J call TRBJ1-1; D is perhaps TRBD1 (6 bases). This CDR3 is 17 amino acids long. The germline gives CDR1 ENHRY, CDR2 SYGVKD. CDR3 sequence: CATLDRGGGTMNTEASF. The DNA for the CDR3 is TGTGCCACCCTCGATAGAGGGGGAGGAACGATGAACACTGAAGCTTCCTTT.